The present T cell receptor beta chain was sequenced within a study of blood T cell repertoires in COVID-19. As for the study in general: PBMCs, B-cell-depleted T cells, or T cells were the source of the cDNA or gDNA that made up the material.

Recruitment covered about 25 US areas and drew participants whose ages spanned about 18 to 100 years. Clinical history as reported by participants underpinned cohort assignment. In the 2 weeks before study entry, exposed participants met a COVID-19 case, which was PCR-confirmed or clinician-diagnosed. Method: immunoSEQ multiplex PCR; TCRdb's copy keeps in-frame clones and lacks some. Here the sample spans 300,000 to 450,000 clones, around nine tenths being singletons. Trimming took off 6 bases at V and 4 bases at J, with 7 bases between the two ends. Germline assignment: CDR1 PRHDT and CDR2 FYEKMQ (reference sequence). The CDR3 is made up of 11 amino acids.

This TCR derives from a woman under 40 who had been exposed to COVID-19. Sequenced: PBMCs or T cells enriched from blood (not recorded which). J is TRBJ2-7 and V is TRBV13; no clear D gene. In DNA form, the CDR3 reads TGTGCCAGCAGTAGCTCTTACGAGCAGTACTTC. It codes for CASSSSYEQYF.